These 30 T cell receptor beta chains originate from one sample sequenced in a study of low-dose radiotherapy and immunotherapy resistance in tumors. Specified time point: after trial treatment. Treatment defined: LDRT plus nivolumab, ipilimumab, low-dose cyclophosphamide and aspirin (RACIN trial). Alpha and beta chains were covered, as first-strand cDNA relied on TRAV- and TRBV-specific primers. The TCRs were subjected to amplification over roughly 18 PCR cycles employing a constant-region primer in conjunction with a V-primer adapter. MiXCR was run by TCRdb on the reads, yielding one entry per CDR3 protein. Of roughly 90,000 distinct CDR3 sequences listed, 20% to 25% are singletons. The sequencing used PBMCs, collected after low-dose radiotherapy plus immunotherapy. The origin of the receptors is a female donor with ovarian cancer.

CDR3 in amino acids: CATRGRGVDEQYF. Here the CDR3 DNA reads TGTGCCACCAGGGGTAGGGGGGTCGACGAGCAGTACTTC. This chain connects TRBV6-1 to TRBJ2-7, with D perhaps matching TRBD1 or TRBD2 (6 bases each). This CDR3 spans 13 amino acids. CDR1 is MNHNS, CDR2 SASEGT, per germline. V was trimmed by 10 bases and J by 5 bases, leaving 18 bases between them.

This clonotype showed up many times. The chain is built from TRBV3-1 and TRBJ1-4; no firm D call. Germline V CDR1 and CDR2: LGHDT, YNNKEL (reference sequence). The CDR3 has 15 residues. Deletions cut 5 bases from V and 0 bases from J, with 10 bases between. CDR3 residues: CASSRTRATNEKLFF. The CDR3, as DNA: TGTGCCAGCAGCAGAACGCGAGCAACTAATGAAAAACTGTTTTTT.

This clonotype was detected many times. V usage is TRBV18 and J usage is TRBJ1-4; 7 nucleotides align to TRBD1. V gave up 2 bases and J gave up 2 bases; unmatched junction bases: 5. CDR1 is KGHSH, CDR2 LQKENI, per germline. This CDR3 is 16 amino acids long. CDR3 in DNA: TGTGCCAGCTCACCATCAGGGGGTACGACTAATGAAAAACTGTTTTTT. The encoded protein is CASSPSGGTTNEKLFF.

In its sample, this clonotype was seen many times. CDR3 residues: CASSWTGGYGYTF. CDR3 coding DNA: TGTGCCAGCAGTTGGACAGGCGGGTATGGCTACACCTTC. The chain uses TRBV27 and TRBJ1-2; 7 positions agree with TRBD1. The V segment lost 4 bases and the J segment 5 bases; nucleotides outside the gene matches: 4. Germline V gene sequence: CDR1 MNHEY, CDR2 SMNVEV (reference sequence). CDR3 length equals 13 residues.

This clonotype was seen repeatedly, ten times or more. The rearrangement uses TRBV20-1 and TRBJ2-7; weak D call: TRBD2 (6 bases). The CDR3 is made up of 15 amino acids. V lost 0 bases and J lost 5, with 17 bases in between. The germline V gene has CDR1 DFQATT and CDR2 SNEGSKA (reference sequence). The DNA for the CDR3 is TGCAGTGCTAGAGATGGGGGGACGGGAGTCGACGAGCAGTACTTC. Protein product: CSARDGGTGVDEQYF.

The sample holds many counts of this clonotype. This chain uses TRBV19 with TRBJ2-3; 11 nucleotides align to TRBD2. The CDR3 has 17 residues. Germline V CDR1 and CDR2: LNHDA, SQIVND (reference sequence). V lost 4 bases to trimming and J lost 6 bases; unmatched junction nucleotides: 12. The CDR3 here is CASSSYPRLAGSDTQYF. The CDR3, as DNA: TGTGCCAGTAGTAGCTACCCTCGACTAGCGGGATCGGATACGCAGTATTTT.

This clonotype was recorded at least ten times. The chain employs TRBV6-2 or TRBV6-3 and TRBJ2-2; a weak D match, TRBD1 (6 bases). The V gene's germline CDR1 is MNHEY and CDR2 SVGEGT. This CDR3 has 14 amino acids. With 7 bases removed from V and 0 bases from J, the gap between germline ends came to 9 bases. DNA of the CDR3: TGTGCCAGCACCGGACAGACGAACACCGGGGAGCTGTTTTTT. Translated: CASTGQTNTGELFF.

This clonotype was counted at least ten times. In DNA, the CDR3 is TGCGCCAGCAGTGGGACGGGACAGGGGAACACCGGGGAGCTGTTTTTT. This translates into CASSGTGQGNTGELFF. The rearrangement links TRBV10-1 to TRBJ2-2; 9 bases fit TRBD1. Germline V gene sequence: CDR1 WNHNN, CDR2 SYGVQD (reference sequence). V was clipped by 4 bases and J by 1 base; unmatched bases: 4. The CDR3 loop spans 16 amino acids.

Details on this clonotype: Since a much larger clone is just one base distant, this may be a read error. The chain carries TRBV20-1 and TRBJ2-3; 9 nucleotides match TRBD1. The CDR3 consists of 14 residues. The ends lost 4 bases at V and 4 bases at J; junction bases unmatched: 6. Germline assignment: CDR1 DFQATT and CDR2 SNEGSKA (reference sequence). The CDR3 coding sequence is TGCAGTGCTAATTCGGGACAGGGTCCAGATACGCAGTATTTT. Amino acids: CSANSGQGPDTQYF.

Ten or more counts support this clonotype. The rearrangement links TRBV4-1 to TRBJ2-7; 9 nucleotides align to TRBD2. Germline V gene data show CDR1 as MGHRA and CDR2 as YSYEKL. With 0 bases clipped from V and 3 bases from J, the junction kept 12 bases outside the gene matches. The CDR3 runs to 18 residues. The CDR3 here is CASSQDKARGGTIYEQYF. The CDR3 DNA is TGCGCCAGCAGCCAAGATAAGGCGCGGGGGGGTACCATCTACGAGCAGTACTTC.

This clonotype has a count of ten or more. The chain uses TRBV4-3 and TRBJ1-4, with 7 bases matching TRBD1. V shed 3 bases and J 3 bases; nucleotides not matched to a gene: 4. The CDR3 contains 15 residues. Germline loops: CDR1 LGHNA, CDR2 YSLEER. The CDR3 here is CASSQVGTANEKLFF. The CDR3 bases are TGCGCCAGCAGCCAGGTCGGGACAGCTAATGAAAAACTGTTTTTT.

This clonotype was seen repeatedly, ten times or more. The chain links TRBV7-9 to TRBJ2-1; 12 nucleotides match TRBD2. Germline values: CDR1 SEHNR, CDR2 FQNEAQ (reference sequence). The length of the CDR3 is 18 residues. Trimming took 3 bases from V and 0 from J; bases not matched to a gene: 6. CDR3 DNA sequence: TGTGCCAGCAGCTTCCGACTAGCGGGAGCCGACTCCTACAATGAGCAGTTCTTC. Translated, it gives CASSFRLAGADSYNEQFF.

The table lists this clonotype with many counts. The chain employs TRBV20-1 and TRBJ2-7; TRBD1 matches at 9 bases. This CDR3 is 13 amino acids long. V was pared by 6 bases and J by 4 bases, with 7 bases of the junction left unmatched. Looked up from germline, CDR1 is DFQATT and CDR2 is SNEGSKA (reference sequence). The DNA for the CDR3 is TGCAGTGCCATCGGGACAGGGCCTTACGAGCAGTACTTC. Translating gives CSAIGTGPYEQYF.

This clonotype was recorded at least ten times. V gene TRBV19 combines with J gene TRBJ2-2; maybe TRBD2 (5 bases). CDR1 is LNHDA and CDR2 is SQIVND in the germline V gene (reference sequence). V was pared by 3 bases and J by 5 bases, with 13 bases between. This CDR3 is built from 15 residues. Here the CDR3 DNA reads TGTGCCAGTAGTATTGAGAGGGTCATGACCGGGGAGCTGTTTTTT. Translation: CASSIERVMTGELFF. The variable domain in full, with the rest retrieved from reference TRBV19 and TRBJ2-2, is DGGITQSPKYLFRKEGQNVTLSCEQNLNHDAMYWYRQDPGQGLRLIYYSQIVNDFQKGDIAEGYSVSREKKESFPLTVTSAQKNPTAFYLCASSIERVMTGELFFGEGSRLTVL.

This clonotype was seen ten or more times. J is TRBJ1-4 and V is TRBV29-1, with 10 bases identical to TRBD1. The CDR3 length is 11 residues. CDR1 and CDR2 (germline): SQVTM, ANQGSEA. After removal of 6 bases from V and 10 bases from J, the junction contained 2 bases not matched to a gene. CDR3 coding DNA: TGCAGCGTGGACAGGGGGGGAAAACTGTTTTTT. Protein: CSVDRGGKLFF.

This clonotype was counted many times. V is TRBV20-1 and J is TRBJ1-5; D is perhaps TRBD1 (6 bases). Germline CDR1 DFQATT, CDR2 SNEGSKA (reference sequence). This CDR3 region has 14 residues. V lost 6 bases and J lost 0, with 12 bases in between. CDR3 sequence (DNA): TGCAGTGCGACCGACAGGAATAGCAATCAGCCCCAGCATTTT. Its protein is CSATDRNSNQPQHF.

About this clonotype: A far larger clone is only one base removed, so a read error is likely. The chain has TRBV5-6 and TRBJ2-1; D gene uncertain. Germline V lookup: CDR1 SGHDT, CDR2 YYEEEE. V dropped 1 base and J dropped 13 bases, with 15 bases sitting between them. CDR3 size: 13 residues. Here the CDR3 reads CASSLLSQETQFF. CDR3 coding DNA: TGTGCCAGCAGCTTGCTCAGTCAAGAGACCCAGTTCTTC.

V usage is TRBV15 and J usage is TRBJ2-1; a possible D gene is TRBD2 (6 bases). In germline, CDR1 is LNHNV, CDR2 YYDKDF (reference sequence). This CDR3 comprises 17 residues. Trimming removed 0 bases from V and 1 base from J, with 13 bases in between. This chain's CDR3 is CATSRDRGGTSYNEQFF. The DNA for the CDR3 is TGTGCCACCAGCAGAGATCGGGGAGGCACATCCTACAATGAGCAGTTCTTC. Using reference TRBV15 and TRBJ2-1 for the parts outside the CDR3, the full variable domain is DAMVIQNPRYQVTQFGKPVTLSCSQTLNHNVMYWYQQKSSQAPKLLFHYYDKDFNNEADTPDNFQSRRPNTSFCFLDIRSPGLGDTAMYLCATSRDRGGTSYNEQFFGPGTRLTVL.

This clonotype was recorded at least ten times. J is TRBJ1-6 and V is TRBV5-1; 7 nucleotides line up with TRBD1. The CDR3 covers 14 residues. Germline V gives CDR1 SGHRS, CDR2 YFSETQ. J lost 6 bases, V lost 4 bases, and 4 bases had no gene match. CDR3 region: CASSPTGTNSPLHF. CDR3 bases: TGCGCCAGCAGCCCGACAGGGACTAATTCACCCCTCCACTTT.

Ten or more counts support this clonotype. CDR3 nucleotide sequence: TGTGCCAGCAGGAGTAGCGGGGCATCCACAGATACGCAGTATTTT. Translated: CASRSSGASTDTQYF. This chain joins TRBV2 and TRBJ2-3, with TRBD2 matching 8 bases. Trimming cost V 6 bases and J 2 bases; bases outside gene matches: 7. Germline V gives CDR1 SNHLY, CDR2 FYNNEI. The CDR3 length is 15 residues. Supplemented by reference TRBV2 and TRBJ2-3, the full variable domain reads EPEVTQTPSHQVTQMGQEVILRCVPISNHLYFYWYRQILGQKVEFLVSFYNNEISEKSEIFDDQFSVERPDGSNFTLKIRSTKLEDSAMYFCASRSSGASTDTQYFGPGTRLTVL.

This clonotype was detected many times. The chain has TRBV28 and TRBJ1-4, with 10 bases identical to TRBD1. CDR3 length: 15 residues. Germline CDR1 is MDHEN and CDR2 is SYDVKM. Trimming took 7 bases from V and 5 from J; bases not matched to a gene: 7. The CDR3 sequence: CASIHPGQGNEKLFF. The DNA for the CDR3 is TGTGCCAGCATCCACCCGGGACAGGGGAATGAAAAACTGTTTTTT.

With regard to this clonotype: This probably arose from a read error, given a far larger clone one base away. The rearrangement joins TRBV6-6 to TRBJ2-1; TRBD1 agrees at 9 bases. The length of the CDR3 is 14 residues. From germline, CDR1 is MNHNY and CDR2 SVGAGI (reference sequence). DNA of the CDR3: TGTGCCAGCAGCCGAGGACAGGGGAACAATGAGCGGTTCTTC. It encodes CASSRGQGNNERFF.

The chain links TRBV19 to TRBJ1-1; TRBD1 matches 10 bases. V lost 5 bases, J lost 5 bases, and 8 bases stayed unmatched. In germline, CDR1 is LNHDA, CDR2 SQIVND (reference sequence). The CDR3 has 15 amino acids. For the CDR3, the DNA is TGTGCCAGTAGTTTTCGACAGGGGGCGAGGACTGAAGCTTTCTTT. Its translation: CASSFRQGARTEAFF. The whole variable domain, remainder taken from reference TRBV19 and TRBJ1-1, is DGGITQSPKYLFRKEGQNVTLSCEQNLNHDAMYWYRQDPGQGLRLIYYSQIVNDFQKGDIAEGYSVSREKKESFPLTVTSAQKNPTAFYLCASSFRQGARTEAFFGQGTRLTVV.

In its sample, this clonotype was seen many times. The V gene is TRBV7-2, the J gene TRBJ2-1, with TRBD2 matching 7 bases. This CDR3 has 14 amino acids. The V segment lost 3 bases and the J segment 7 bases; nucleotides outside the gene matches: 6. Germline CDR1 is SGHTA and CDR2 is FQGNSA. CDR3 loop: CASSLAGVKNEQFF. For the CDR3, the DNA is TGTGCCAGCAGCTTGGCGGGAGTTAAGAATGAGCAGTTCTTC.

This clonotype showed up many times. The DNA for the CDR3 is TGCAGCGGAGACGCGTATGGCTACACCTTC. Its protein is CSGDAYGYTF. The gene calls are TRBV29-1 and TRBJ1-2; D remains ambiguous. This CDR3 has 10 residues. The germline gives CDR1 SQVTM, CDR2 ANQGSEA. The V end lost 7 bases, the J end lost 5 bases, and 8 bases lay between the germline ends.

The chain uses TRBV28 and TRBJ2-1; 9 bases map to TRBD2. Germline CDR1 reads MDHEN; CDR2 reads SYDVKM. Trimming at V came to 6 bases and at J to 3 bases, leaving 6 bases not matched to a gene. This CDR3 comprises 15 residues. The CDR3 DNA reads TGTGCCAGCAGAGGGAGCGGGGGGCGCTACAATGAGCAGTTCTTC. Amino acid sequence: CASRGSGGRYNEQFF.

At least ten counts were recorded for this clonotype. This chain connects TRBV19 to TRBJ2-1; D remains ambiguous. The CDR3 runs to 15 residues. V gave up 0 bases and J gave up 1 base, with 7 bases separating them. Per the germline V gene, CDR1 is LNHDA and CDR2 is SQIVND (reference sequence). The CDR3 protein is CASSIDLNSYNEQFF. DNA for the CDR3: TGTGCCAGTAGTATAGATCTAAATTCCTACAATGAGCAGTTCTTC.

This clonotype was counted ten times or more. This sequence joins TRBV7-6 and TRBJ2-1; D unresolved. The length of the CDR3 is 15 residues. Germline V gene sequence: CDR1 SGHVS, CDR2 FNYEAQ. The V end lost 6 bases, the J end lost 0 bases, and 12 bases lay between the germline ends. CDR3 bases: TGTGCCAGCAGTCGCAGTCTCGGCTCCTACAATGAGCAGTTCTTC. Protein sequence: CASSRSLGSYNEQFF.

There are many counts of this clonotype. The rearrangement links TRBV4-1 to TRBJ1-4; TRBD1 matches at 9 bases. Germline V gene sequence: CDR1 MGHRA, CDR2 YSYEKL. V shed 3 bases and J 7 bases; nucleotides not matched to a gene: 6. The CDR3 length is 15 residues. CDR3 sequence (DNA): TGCGCCAGCAGCCACAACGGACAGGGGCGTGAAAAACTGTTTTTT. Residues: CASSHNGQGREKLFF.

In its sample, this clonotype was seen many times. The J gene is TRBJ2-7, the V gene TRBV4-1; 10 nucleotides agree with TRBD2. The CDR3 length is 15 residues. V trimming: 4 bases; J trimming: 4 bases; junction bases outside the gene matches: 7. Germline CDR1 MGHRA, CDR2 YSYEKL. The DNA for the CDR3 is TGCGCCAGCAGCCTAACTAGCGGGACCAATTACGAGCAGTACTTC. Translating it yields CASSLTSGTNYEQYF.